The present TCR beta chain was sequenced within a study of blood T cell repertoires in COVID-19. For the study at large: Samples representing acute and convalescent COVID-19 were sourced from the United States, Italy and Spain. T cells, B-cell-depleted T cells, or PBMCs supplied cDNA or gDNA.

Methods used by the authors: It was from reference gene primer amplification that nucleated cell counts were estimated. Sequenced by immunoSEQ multiplex PCR; TCRdb stores in-frame clones only, minus some. The DNA was the basis for D and trimming; V, J and clone size are from that table. The sample lists around 320,000 clones, almost 85% seen once, with just over 7% in the top ten. The CDR3 spans 15 residues. In germline, CDR1 is MNHEY, CDR2 SMNVEV (reference sequence). V was pared by 8 bases and J by 3 bases, with 8 bases of the junction left unmatched. The sequence was collected from a human donor in a cohort sampled during active COVID-19. The gene calls are TRBV27 and TRBJ2-1; TRBD1 aligns across 9 bases. The sample consisted of peripheral blood. DNA for the CDR3: TGTGCCAGCCGAATCCGGGACAGGGACTACAATGAGCAGTTCTTC. Protein: CASRIRDRDYNEQFF.